This T cell receptor beta chain was retrieved from a study of blood T cell repertoires in COVID-19. About the study: T cells, B-cell-depleted T cells, or PBMCs supplied cDNA or gDNA.

Source study methods: How many nucleated cells were present was estimated from reference gene primer amplification. The assay was immunoSEQ multiplex PCR, and TCRdb's table has in-frame clones only and misses some. That table supplies the V and J calls and clone size; D and trimming were determined from the DNA. The sample carries around 450,000 clones, 70% to 90% recorded once. This CDR3 spans 14 amino acids. Germline CDR1 is SGHRS and CDR2 is YFSETQ. Trimming took 4 bases from V and 3 from J; bases not matched to a gene: 4. Participants were placed into cohorts based on the clinical history they reported.

The sample consisted of PBMCs or T cells enriched from blood (not recorded which). The receptor was isolated from a woman between 18 and 30 years old with acute COVID-19. The rearrangement uses TRBV5-1 and TRBJ1-5; 7 bases line up with TRBD1. CDR3 DNA sequence: TGCGCCAGCAGCCTGACAGGGCCCAATCAGCCCCAGCATTTT. This codes for CASSLTGPNQPQHF.